This TCR beta chain was profiled in a study of cytomegalovirus exposure and HLA in healthy donors. Regarding the study as a whole: Serostatus for CMV was the only available immune exposure information. Most CMV-associated TCR beta chains were later found to appear HLA-restricted. With later analysis, a missense DCLRE1C variant became linked to TCR beta V- and J-gene trimming. Many donors shared some public TCRs, even though most TCR sequences were rare.

PCR employed 60 Vbeta and 13 Jbeta primers. The method was immunoSEQ multiplex PCR; TCRdb's version includes in-frame clones alone and lacks a portion of them. The profile shows about 99,000 clones, roughly 80% of them singletons. Worth noting for this clone: Its antigen is as yet unknown.

V shed 6 bases and J 3 bases; nucleotides not matched to a gene: 14. The CDR3 has 17 residues. The germline V gene has CDR1 LNHDA and CDR2 SQIVND (reference sequence). The genes are TRBV19 and TRBJ2-1, with TRBD2 matching over 7 bases. This TCR derives from a man in his forties or fifties in good health and CMV-seronegative. Input material: PBMCs. In DNA form, the CDR3 reads TGTGCCAGTAGCCTCCTAAGGGAAGCGGGGAACTACAATGAGCAGTTCTTC. Its translation is CASSLLREAGNYNEQFF.